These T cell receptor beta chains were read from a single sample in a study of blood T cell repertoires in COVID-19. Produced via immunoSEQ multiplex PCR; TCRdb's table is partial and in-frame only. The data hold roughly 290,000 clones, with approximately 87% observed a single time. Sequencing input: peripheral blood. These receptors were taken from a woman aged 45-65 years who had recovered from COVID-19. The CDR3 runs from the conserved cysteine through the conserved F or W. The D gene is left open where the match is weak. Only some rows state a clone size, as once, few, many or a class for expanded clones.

CASSLAGVAGGYTF	TGTGCCAGCAGCTTGGCCGGGGTAGCTGGGGGCTACACCTTC	.	TRBV5-4	TRBJ1-2	.
CAWGELGSGEQYF	TGTGCCTGGGGCGAACTAGGGTCGGGGGAGCAGTACTTC	.	TRBV30	TRBJ2-7	.
CASSDPGGGANNEQFF	TGCGCCAGCAGCGACCCGGGCGGGGGGGCCAACAATGAGCAGTTCTTC	.	TRBV5-1	TRBJ2-1	TRBD2
CASSRGANSGNTIYF	TGTGCCAGCAGCCGCGGGGCAAACTCTGGAAACACCATATATTTT	.	TRBV7-2	TRBJ1-3	.
CASRLAGAAYEQYF	TGCGCCAGCAGACTAGCGGGGGCCGCCTACGAGCAGTACTTC	few	TRBV10-2	TRBJ2-7	TRBD2
CASRGTGATTDTQYF	TGTGCCAGCAGAGGGACAGGGGCCACCACAGATACGCAGTATTTT	.	TRBV3-1/TRBV3-2	TRBJ2-3	TRBD1
CASTYPGGAADYGYTF	TGTGCCAGCACCTATCCGGGGGGGGCGGCAGACTATGGCTACACCTTC	.	TRBV6-9	TRBJ1-2	.
CASSSRGSGANVLTF	TGCGCCAGCAGCTCGCGAGGGTCTGGGGCCAACGTCCTGACTTTC	.	TRBV5-1	TRBJ2-6	.
CASSQGTGGMPQHF	TGTGCCAGCAGCCAGGGGACAGGTGGGATGCCCCAGCATTTT	.	TRBV3-1/TRBV3-2	TRBJ1-5	TRBD1
CASSEGYRETQYF	TGTGCCAGCAGTGAAGGCTACAGGGAGACCCAGTACTTC	.	TRBV2	TRBJ2-5	.
CASSPRSGSSYEQYF	TGTGCCAGCAGCCCTCGAAGCGGAAGCTCCTACGAGCAGTACTTC	.	TRBV9	TRBJ2-7	.
CASSLIGSGRETQYF	TGTGCCAGCAGCTTAATCGGGAGTGGTCGGGAGACCCAGTACTTC	.	TRBV7-2	TRBJ2-5	.
CASSRGQGRGYTF	TGTGCCAGCAGTAGGGGACAGGGAAGAGGCTACACCTTC	.	TRBV28	TRBJ1-2	TRBD1
CASSLPGTVANYGYTF	TGTGCCAGCAGCCTGCCCGGGACAGTCGCTAACTATGGCTACACCTTC	.	TRBV7-9	TRBJ1-2	TRBD1
CASSPGNWQPATGELFF	TGTGCCAGCAGCCCCGGGAACTGGCAGCCTGCCACCGGGGAGCTGTTTTTT	.	TRBV11-2	TRBJ2-2	.
CASSHSGGDLRSYNEQFF	TGTGCCAGCAGCCATAGCGGGGGGGATTTGAGGTCCTACAATGAGCAGTTCTTC	.	TRBV7-9	TRBJ2-1	TRBD2
CASSLIREGTEAFF	TGCGCCAGCAGCTTGATCAGGGAGGGCACTGAAGCTTTCTTT	.	TRBV5-1	TRBJ1-1	.